A selection of T cell receptor beta chains follows, all from one sample in a study of blood T cell repertoires in COVID-19. Only in-frame clones appear in the TCRdb table, and some are missing; sequencing was by immunoSEQ multiplex PCR. The sample has 200,000 to 300,000 clones, roughly 82% seen once. The sequenced sample consisted of peripheral blood. Receptors originate from a woman at least 80 years old with COVID-19, enrolled during active disease. The CDR3 runs from the conserved cysteine through the conserved F or W. A D gene is named only where the DNA matches it firmly. Clone size is not always given. Where it is, it says once, few, many or a class for expanded clones.

j_call cdr3_length clone_size v_call d_call cdr3_aa cdr3_nt
TRBJ1-2 14 few TRBV6-2/TRBV6-3 - CASSPAREGYGYTF TGTGCCAGCAGCCCCGCGAGGGAAGGGTATGGCTACACCTTC
TRBJ2-3 13 once TRBV19 - CASSPQVRDTQYF TGTGCCAGTAGTCCTCAGGTCAGAGATACGCAGTATTTT
TRBJ2-1 15 - TRBV7-2 - CASSFGGAQSNEQFF TGTGCCAGCAGCTTCGGTGGGGCCCAGTCCAATGAGCAGTTCTTC
TRBJ1-2 16 - TRBV7-2 - CASSLGQARFNYGYTF TGTGCCAGCAGCTTAGGACAGGCCCGATTCAACTATGGCTACACCTTC
TRBJ1-2 13 - TRBV3-1/TRBV3-2 TRBD1 CASSQVDRAGYTF TGTGCCAGCAGCCAAGTGGACAGGGCTGGCTACACCTTC
TRBJ1-6 15 - TRBV6-5 - CASSYKQVNNSPLHF TGTGCCAGCAGTTACAAGCAGGTCAATAATTCACCCCTCCACTTT
TRBJ2-7 13 few TRBV7-2 TRBD1 CASSNDRGGEQYF TGTGCCAGCAGCAACGACAGGGGAGGAGAGCAGTACTTC
TRBJ1-4 13 few TRBV2 - CASSEGGNEKLFF TGTGCCAGCAGTGAAGGAGGGAATGAAAAACTGTTTTTT
TRBJ2-1 16 - TRBV9 - CASSLLDSTQYNEQFF TGTGCCAGCAGCCTATTGGACAGCACACAGTACAATGAGCAGTTCTTC
TRBJ2-5 10 - TRBV14 - CPLLEETQYF TGTCCACTTCTGGAGGAGACCCAGTACTTC
TRBJ2-3 15 - TRBV29-1 TRBD1 CSVDPTGVGGDTQYF TGCAGCGTTGACCCGACAGGGGTGGGCGGAGATACGCAGTATTTT
TRBJ1-4 15 - TRBV5-1 - CASSLPEATNEKLFF TGCGCCAGCAGCTTGCCAGAAGCAACTAATGAAAAACTGTTTTTT
TRBJ2-3 13 - TRBV19 - CASSRGLRDTQYF TGTGCCAGTAGTAGGGGACTCCGAGATACGCAGTATTTT
TRBJ2-3 16 - TRBV7-7 TRBD1 CASSLTGTGGSDTQYF TGTGCTAGCAGCTTAACCGGGACAGGGGGCTCAGATACGCAGTATTTT